This entry lists 16 T cell receptor beta chains sequenced from one sample in a study of T-cell memory formation after mild COVID-19. TCRdb reanalysed the 5' RACE reads using MiXCR and keeps one entry per CDR3 protein. Here the sample spans 110,000 to 150,000 distinct CDR3 sequences, about 23% being singletons. Sequencing was done on a sample of PBMCs or a T cell subset sorted from them (not recorded which). The source of these receptors is an adult woman who had mild COVID-19 (a few samples of this study predate the infection). Cell type and time point are not known.

This clonotype was seen only a few times. V is TRBV7-2 and J is TRBJ2-1, with 10 bases aligning to TRBD1. Germline V gene lookup returns CDR1 SGHTA and CDR2 FQGNSA. J lost 8 bases, V lost 5 bases, and 9 bases had no gene match. The CDR3 consists of 15 residues. CDR3 loop: CASSPAGQGVYEQFF. In DNA, the CDR3 is TGTGCCAGCAGCCCAGCCGGACAGGGGGTCTATGAGCAGTTCTTC.

There are a few counts of this clonotype. V is TRBV12-3 or TRBV12-4 and J is TRBJ2-5; no firm D call. V was clipped by 3 bases and J by 5 bases, with 13 bases between them. The CDR3 is 14 amino acids. CDR3 nucleotides: TGTGCCAGCAGTTTCGCCAGGTACAGTGAGACCCAGTACTTC. Translated, it gives CASSFARYSETQYF.

This clonotype was detected only a few times. V and J are TRBV3-1 and TRBJ2-7, with D tentatively TRBD1 or TRBD2 (5 bases each). The germline V gene encodes CDR1 LGHDT and CDR2 YNNKEL (reference sequence). The V end lost 6 bases, the J end lost 3 bases, and 15 bases lay between the germline ends. The CDR3 consists of 14 residues. The CDR3 region is CASRGTGPFYEQYF. The CDR3 coding sequence is TGTGCCAGCAGGGGCACGGGACCGTTCTACGAGCAGTACTTC.

The chain couples TRBV10-3 to TRBJ2-5; no clear D. This CDR3 region has 20 residues. Trimming removed 2 bases from V and 1 base from J, with 26 bases in between. CDR1 ENHRY and CDR2 SYGVKD come from the germline V gene. For the CDR3, the DNA is TGTGCCATCAGTGAGGGCGCGACTGCGCCGGTCGGGTCCCCCCAAGAGACCCAGTACTTC. Protein: CAISEGATAPVGSPQETQYF.

V is TRBV5-1 and J is TRBJ1-3, with D hard to call. Germline CDR1 and CDR2: SGHRS and YFSETQ. Deletions cut 4 bases from V and 3 bases from J, with 8 bases between. This CDR3 is built from 13 residues. Written as DNA, the CDR3 is TGCGCCAGCAGCCCAAACAGTGGAAACACCATATATTTT. It encodes CASSPNSGNTIYF.

This chain connects TRBV9 to TRBJ2-1, with 10 bases aligning to TRBD2. The germline V gene encodes CDR1 SGDLS and CDR2 YYNGEE. Trimming at V came to 0 bases and at J to 7 bases, leaving 4 bases not matched to a gene. The CDR3 runs 15 residues. In DNA, the CDR3 is TGTGCCAGCAGCGTAGGGCTAGCGGGAGAGAATGAGCAGTTCTTC. It codes for CASSVGLAGENEQFF.

The chain couples TRBV3-1 to TRBJ2-1, with D uncertain. The CDR3 length is 14 residues. Trimming shortened V by 0 bases and J by 10 bases, and 13 bases separated the two germline ends. Germline CDR1 and CDR2: LGHDT and YNNKEL (reference sequence). CDR3 in DNA: TGTGCCAGCAGCCAAGATCCACTGTCGAAAGAGCAGTTCTTC. Translated: CASSQDPLSKEQFF.

The chain is built from TRBV14 and TRBJ2-2, with no clear D. The CDR3 runs to 12 residues. Germline CDR1 reads SGHDN; CDR2 reads FVKESK. The germline V and J ends were trimmed by 4 bases and 6 bases, with 6 bases remaining between them. CDR3 sequence: CASSRVSGELFF. In DNA, the CDR3 is TGTGCCAGCAGCCGGGTATCCGGGGAGCTGTTTTTT. The complete variable domain, with remaining parts taken from reference TRBV14 and TRBJ2-2, reads EAGVTQFPSHSVIEKGQTVTLRCDPISGHDNLYWYRRVMGKEIKFLLHFVKESKQDESGMPNNRFLAERTGGTYSTLKVQPAELEDSGVYFCASSRVSGELFFGEGSRLTVL.

V is TRBV7-8 and J is TRBJ2-1; no reliable D call. Germline CDR1 and CDR2: SGHVS and FQNEAQ. This CDR3 region has 11 residues. Trimming shortened V by 7 bases and J by 5 bases, and 6 bases separated the two germline ends. The CDR3 loop reads CASIVNNEQFF. Here the CDR3 DNA reads TGTGCCAGCATCGTGAACAATGAGCAGTTCTTC.

The genes are TRBV29-1 and TRBJ1-1, with D possibly being TRBD1 (6 bases). CDR1 SQVTM and CDR2 ANQGSEA come from the germline V gene. V was cut by 4 bases and J by 4 bases, with 13 bases left in between. The CDR3 spans 13 residues. The CDR3 region has the DNA TGCAGCGTTGTTTTGCAGGACAGCACTGAAGCTTTCTTT. Amino acid sequence: CSVVLQDSTEAFF.

This chain links TRBV4-2 with TRBJ2-7; 10 bases line up with TRBD2. V lost 0 bases and J lost 0; bases outside the gene matches: 5. The CDR3 loop spans 17 amino acids. Germline V gene lookup returns CDR1 LGHNA and CDR2 YNFKEQ. The CDR3 sequence: CASSQDRSGRASYEQYF. The CDR3 DNA sequence: TGTGCCAGCAGCCAAGATCGAAGCGGGAGGGCCTCCTACGAGCAGTACTTC.

This clonotype occurred a few times. The chain has TRBV20-1 and TRBJ2-5, with 14 positions matching TRBD2. The V and J ends lost 5 bases and 1 base, in that order; junction bases with no gene match: 6. Per the germline V gene, CDR1 is DFQATT and CDR2 is SNEGSKA (reference sequence). The CDR3 covers 16 residues. CDR3 amino acids: CSAWTSGGITQETQYF. The CDR3 DNA follows: TGCAGTGCTTGGACTAGCGGGGGGATCACCCAAGAGACCCAGTACTTC.

This clonotype was seen just once. The rearrangement links TRBV20-1 to TRBJ1-3; a weak D match, TRBD1 (5 bases). V lost 4 bases, J lost 0 bases, and 16 bases lay in between. Germline CDR1 reads DFQATT; CDR2 reads SNEGSKA (reference sequence). This CDR3 spans 16 amino acids. The CDR3 here is CSAIGAGVYSGNTIYF. DNA of the CDR3: TGCAGTGCTATAGGCGCGGGGGTTTACTCTGGAAACACCATATATTTT.

The table lists this clonotype with a few counts. CDR3 region: CASSSTPGQAYGYTF. The CDR3 bases are TGCGCCAGCAGCTCCACACCGGGACAGGCATATGGCTACACCTTC. The chain employs TRBV4-1 and TRBJ1-2; 8 positions agree with TRBD1. The CDR3 runs 15 residues. Germline V gene sequence: CDR1 MGHRA, CDR2 YSYEKL. J gave up 5 bases and V 5 bases, and 10 bases lay outside the gene matches.

This chain joins TRBV2 and TRBJ2-5; 8 bases match TRBD2. Per the germline V gene, CDR1 is SNHLY and CDR2 is FYNNEI. Trimming removed 5 bases from V and 5 bases from J; junction bases left unmatched: 10. CDR3 length: 15 amino acids. The CDR3 DNA reads as TGTGCCAGCAGTCGCGGCGGGGCTAGCGGGGAGACCCAGTACTTC. Translating gives CASSRGGASGETQYF. Full variable domain (rest looked up from reference TRBV2 and TRBJ2-5): EPEVTQTPSHQVTQMGQEVILRCVPISNHLYFYWYRQILGQKVEFLVSFYNNEISEKSEIFDDQFSVERPDGSNFTLKIRSTKLEDSAMYFCASSRGGASGETQYFGPGTRLLVL.

J is TRBJ2-7 and V is TRBV29-1; the D call may be TRBD1 or TRBD2 (5 bases each). The CDR3 consists of 13 residues. Trimming cost V 5 bases and J 4 bases, with 15 bases left between them. Per germline, CDR1 SQVTM and CDR2 ANQGSEA. The DNA of the CDR3 is TGCAGCGTTCTGCCCCGGGACCGGTACGAGCAGTACTTC. Translated, it gives CSVLPRDRYEQYF.